This T cell receptor beta chain was recorded in a study of OX40 agonist ivuxolimab in advanced cancers. Study-wide context: Treatment received earlier with anti-PD-1, anti-PD-L1 or anti-CTLA-4 agents was allowed, and 40% had some.

Sequencing was performed with immunoSEQ multiplex PCR; in TCRdb, only in-frame clones are kept and a portion is missing. The data contain approximately 26,000 clones, roughly 80% of them singletons. The CDR3 is 16 amino acids. J lost 0 bases, V lost 8 bases, and 10 bases had no gene match. Germline V gene sequence: CDR1 SNHLY, CDR2 FYNNEI. The sample consisted of CD4+ or CD8+ T cells sorted from blood, taken in a trial of the OX40 agonist ivuxolimab. The receptor comes from an adult with an advanced solid tumor such as melanoma, head and neck, liver or kidney cancer. The chain couples TRBV2 to TRBJ1-3, with 7 bases fitting TRBD1. The DNA of the CDR3 is TGTGCCAGCGATTCCAGGGGGGTGAGCTCTGGAAACACCATATATTTT. This codes for CASDSRGVSSGNTIYF.